Listed below are T cell receptor beta chains from one sample, sequenced in a study of cytomegalovirus exposure and HLA in healthy donors. Profiled with immunoSEQ multiplex PCR; TCRdb holds only in-frame clones, not every one. The table records under 65,000 clones, over 85% of them present only once. Sequencing was carried out using PBMCs. Receptor source: a woman between 18 and 30 years old in good health and CMV-seropositive. CDR3s include the opening cysteine and the closing phenylalanine or tryptophan. D genes are given only for firm matches. Only part of the rows carry a size: once, few, many, or a class if the clone is expanded.

d_gene: NA
j_gene: TRBJ1-2
v_gene: TRBV27
abundance: NA
CDR3nt: TGTGCCAGCAGCCGCGGGTGGGAGCCCAACTATGGCTACACCTTC
CDR3aa: CASSRGWEPNYGYTF

d_gene: NA
j_gene: TRBJ2-1
v_gene: TRBV7-3
abundance: NA
CDR3nt: TGTGCCAGCGCCCCGGCAGGGAACCCCTACAATGAGCAGTTCTTC
CDR3aa: CASAPAGNPYNEQFF

d_gene: NA
j_gene: TRBJ1-2
v_gene: TRBV6-5
abundance: NA
CDR3nt: TGTGCCAGCCGCGGACAGAGTCGGGGCTACACCTTC
CDR3aa: CASRGQSRGYTF

d_gene: TRBD1
j_gene: TRBJ1-6
v_gene: TRBV11-2
abundance: few
CDR3nt: TGTGCCAGCAGCGCGCCGGGACAGGGTAGTTCACCCCTCCACTTT
CDR3aa: CASSAPGQGSSPLHF

d_gene: TRBD1
j_gene: TRBJ1-2
v_gene: TRBV7-2
abundance: NA
CDR3nt: TGTGCCAGCAGCACTCGGACAGGGGGCGTAGGTGGCTACACCTTC
CDR3aa: CASSTRTGGVGGYTF

d_gene: NA
j_gene: TRBJ1-4
v_gene: TRBV28
abundance: NA
CDR3nt: TGTGCCAGCAGTAAAGACACCCCGGATCGGCTTTTT
CDR3aa: CASSKDTPDRLF

d_gene: NA
j_gene: TRBJ2-6
v_gene: TRBV7-3
abundance: NA
CDR3nt: TGTGCCAGCAGCTCCCCCCTAATGTCTGGGGCCAACGTCCTGACTTTC
CDR3aa: CASSSPLMSGANVLTF

d_gene: NA
j_gene: TRBJ1-5
v_gene: TRBV4-3
abundance: NA
CDR3nt: TGCGCCAGCAGCCAAGATCGCGGCAGGGAGGGTCAGCCCCAGCATTTT
CDR3aa: CASSQDRGREGQPQHF

d_gene: NA
j_gene: TRBJ1-6
v_gene: TRBV30
abundance: NA
CDR3nt: TGTGCCTGGAGTGTAGGTATAGCTAATTCACCCCTCCACTTT
CDR3aa: CAWSVGIANSPLHF

d_gene: NA
j_gene: TRBJ2-5
v_gene: TRBV2
abundance: NA
CDR3nt: TGTGCCAGCAGTGACCAGTGGGAGACCCAGTACTTC
CDR3aa: CASSDQWETQYF

d_gene: TRBD2
j_gene: TRBJ2-2
v_gene: TRBV4-1
abundance: NA
CDR3nt: TGCGCCAGCAGCCAAAGAAGCGGGGCGGCCGGGGAGCTGTTTTTT
CDR3aa: CASSQRSGAAGELFF

d_gene: NA
j_gene: TRBJ1-5
v_gene: TRBV2
abundance: NA
CDR3nt: TGTGCCAGCAGTGGCTTATGGCGGCAGCTTAATCAGCCCCAGCATTTT
CDR3aa: CASSGLWRQLNQPQHF

d_gene: TRBD1
j_gene: TRBJ1-1
v_gene: TRBV30
abundance: NA
CDR3nt: TGTGCCTGGGATAGAACTCGACAGGGCGAAACTGAAGCTTTCTTT
CDR3aa: CAWDRTRQGETEAFF

d_gene: TRBD1
j_gene: TRBJ1-5
v_gene: TRBV7-2
abundance: NA
CDR3nt: TGTGCCAGCAGCTTAGGGGACAGGGCGTTCAATCAGCCCCAGCATTTT
CDR3aa: CASSLGDRAFNQPQHF

d_gene: TRBD2
j_gene: TRBJ2-7
v_gene: TRBV13
abundance: NA
CDR3nt: TGTGCCAGCAGTTTCCGTTGGGGAGCGGGGGAGAACGAGCAGTACTTC
CDR3aa: CASSFRWGAGENEQYF

d_gene: NA
j_gene: TRBJ2-7
v_gene: TRBV5-1
abundance: NA
CDR3nt: TGCGCCAGCAGCTTGTTAACGGGGATTTTCGACGAGCAGTACTTC
CDR3aa: CASSLLTGIFDEQYF

d_gene: NA
j_gene: TRBJ2-3
v_gene: TRBV2
abundance: NA
CDR3nt: TGTGCCAGCAGTGTTAATCCGGGGACTGCCACAGATACGCAGTATTTT
CDR3aa: CASSVNPGTATDTQYF

d_gene: TRBD2
j_gene: TRBJ2-1
v_gene: TRBV6-4
abundance: NA
CDR3nt: TGTGCCAGCAGTGACACTTCTAGCGGATCCTACAATGAGCAGTTCTTC
CDR3aa: CASSDTSSGSYNEQFF

d_gene: TRBD1
j_gene: TRBJ2-7
v_gene: TRBV10-1
abundance: NA
CDR3nt: TGCGCCAGCAGTGAGGGGGACAGTCACTGGGAGCAGTACTTC
CDR3aa: CASSEGDSHWEQYF

d_gene: NA
j_gene: TRBJ2-3
v_gene: TRBV9
abundance: NA
CDR3nt: TGTGCCAGCAGCGTAGGTTCTGGCACAGATACGCAGTATTTT
CDR3aa: CASSVGSGTDTQYF

d_gene: TRBD2
j_gene: TRBJ2-3
v_gene: TRBV2
abundance: NA
CDR3nt: TGTGCCAACCGGGAGGATAGCGCCGTAGATACGCAGTATTTT
CDR3aa: CANREDSAVDTQYF

d_gene: TRBD1
j_gene: TRBJ2-3
v_gene: TRBV19
abundance: NA
CDR3nt: TGTGCCAGTAGTCGGACAGGTTACACAGATACGCAGTATTTT
CDR3aa: CASSRTGYTDTQYF

d_gene: TRBD1
j_gene: TRBJ1-6
v_gene: TRBV5-5
abundance: NA
CDR3nt: TGTGCCAGCAGCTTCGTTTTGACAGGGGAATCACCCCTCCACTTT
CDR3aa: CASSFVLTGESPLHF

d_gene: NA
j_gene: TRBJ1-3
v_gene: TRBV14
abundance: NA
CDR3nt: TGTGCCAGCAGCCACGGACAGGGAAACACCATATATTTT
CDR3aa: CASSHGQGNTIYF

d_gene: NA
j_gene: TRBJ1-1
v_gene: TRBV29-1
abundance: NA
CDR3nt: TGCAGCGTTGCCGGGACTCGGGGTGAGAAGATGAACACTGAAGCTTTCTTT
CDR3aa: CSVAGTRGEKMNTEAFF

d_gene: TRBD2
j_gene: TRBJ2-5
v_gene: TRBV4-2
abundance: NA
CDR3nt: TGTGCCAGCAGACCTGGGACTAGCGGGGGGCATGGGGAGACCCAGTACTTC
CDR3aa: CASRPGTSGGHGETQYF

d_gene: NA
j_gene: TRBJ1-5
v_gene: TRBV2
abundance: NA
CDR3nt: TGTGCCAGCAGTGCCGGGACAAGCAATCAGCCCCAGCATTTT
CDR3aa: CASSAGTSNQPQHF

d_gene: NA
j_gene: TRBJ2-5
v_gene: TRBV7-9
abundance: NA
CDR3nt: TGTGCCAGCAGCTTAAAACAGACGTACCAAGAGACCCAGTACTTC
CDR3aa: CASSLKQTYQETQYF

d_gene: NA
j_gene: TRBJ1-6
v_gene: TRBV14
abundance: NA
CDR3nt: TGTGCCAGCAGCCAAGCCAGGACAGCCCTAAGCTCCTATAATTCACCCCTCCACTTT
CDR3aa: CASSQARTALSSYNSPLHF

d_gene: NA
j_gene: TRBJ1-3
v_gene: TRBV4-3
abundance: NA
CDR3nt: TGCGCCAGCAGCCAAGACAGGTCTGGAAACACCATATATTTT
CDR3aa: CASSQDRSGNTIYF

d_gene: NA
j_gene: TRBJ2-2
v_gene: TRBV28
abundance: NA
CDR3nt: TGTGCCAGCAGTTTTCAGGGCAGGGTAGGGGAGCTGTTTTTT
CDR3aa: CASSFQGRVGELFF

d_gene: NA
j_gene: TRBJ1-4
v_gene: TRBV4-1
abundance: few
CDR3nt: TGCGCCAGCAGCCACCAGGGTAATAATGAAAAACTGTTTTTT
CDR3aa: CASSHQGNNEKLFF

d_gene: TRBD2
j_gene: TRBJ2-7
v_gene: TRBV11-2
abundance: NA
CDR3nt: TGTGCCAGCAGCTGGCGGACTAGCGGACTCGGGGAGCAGTACTTC
CDR3aa: CASSWRTSGLGEQYF

d_gene: NA
j_gene: TRBJ1-2
v_gene: TRBV19
abundance: NA
CDR3nt: TGTGCCAGTAGTGGAGCCGGCAGTGAGATCACCTTC
CDR3aa: CASSGAGSEITF

d_gene: NA
j_gene: TRBJ2-1
v_gene: TRBV7-3
abundance: NA
CDR3nt: TGTGCCAGCAGCCCATTCGTGGGACTTCCAAGCTCCTACAATGAGCAGTTCTTC
CDR3aa: CASSPFVGLPSSYNEQFF

d_gene: TRBD2
j_gene: TRBJ2-2
v_gene: TRBV2
abundance: NA
CDR3nt: TGTGCCAGCAGTGAACTAGCGGGGAACACCGGGGAGCTGTTTTTT
CDR3aa: CASSELAGNTGELFF

d_gene: TRBD2
j_gene: TRBJ2-1
v_gene: TRBV7-6
abundance: NA
CDR3nt: TGTGCCAGCAGCCCCAGACTAGCGGGGGGCTTTTCCTACAATGAGCAGTTCTTC
CDR3aa: CASSPRLAGGFSYNEQFF

d_gene: TRBD1
j_gene: TRBJ1-2
v_gene: TRBV6-5
abundance: NA
CDR3nt: TGTGCCAGCAGTTATTCCTACCGGACAGGGACGAGAGGCTACACCTTC
CDR3aa: CASSYSYRTGTRGYTF

d_gene: TRBD2
j_gene: TRBJ2-3
v_gene: TRBV5-4
abundance: NA
CDR3nt: TGTGCCAGCAGCTTACTAGCGGGGGGGCTCACAGATACGCAGTATTTT
CDR3aa: CASSLLAGGLTDTQYF

d_gene: NA
j_gene: TRBJ2-1
v_gene: TRBV4-1
abundance: NA
CDR3nt: TGCGCCAGCAGCCAAGACTACGGAGGGGGCTGGCAGTTCTTC
CDR3aa: CASSQDYGGGWQFF

d_gene: TRBD2
j_gene: TRBJ2-3
v_gene: TRBV27
abundance: NA
CDR3nt: TGTGCCAGCAGCCCTATTACTAGCGGGGAGGATACGCAGTATTTT
CDR3aa: CASSPITSGEDTQYF

d_gene: NA
j_gene: TRBJ1-1
v_gene: TRBV6-1
abundance: NA
CDR3nt: TGTGCCAGCAGTGTCCAGGAGAACACTGAAGCTTTCTTT
CDR3aa: CASSVQENTEAFF

d_gene: NA
j_gene: TRBJ2-7
v_gene: TRBV5-4
abundance: NA
CDR3nt: TGTGCCAGCAGCTCTAGGACAGCGACCTACGAGCAGTACTTC
CDR3aa: CASSSRTATYEQYF

d_gene: NA
j_gene: TRBJ2-5
v_gene: TRBV4-3
abundance: NA
CDR3nt: TGCGCCAGCAGCCAAGAAGCGGGCCGGCCCGAGACCCAGTACTTC
CDR3aa: CASSQEAGRPETQYF